This record covers a single TCR beta chain. The CDR3 sequence is 17 residues long. V dropped 3 bases and J dropped 5; count of bases not matched to a gene: 9. CDR1 SGHDN and CDR2 FVKESK come from the germline V gene. This specimen comes from a study of blood T cell repertoires in COVID-19. For the study at large: COVID-19 samples from acute and convalescent phases originated in the United States, Italy and Spain.

How the authors handled the data: Amplification of reference gene primers provided the estimated nucleated cell counts. Profiled with immunoSEQ multiplex PCR; TCRdb holds only in-frame clones, not every one. V and J calls and clone size are as listed in that table; D and trimming were resolved from the DNA. The sample records 200,000 to 250,000 clones, around nine tenths being singletons. The participants were between roughly 18 and 89 years old and came from some 23 US areas. Each participant's cohort was designated according to participant-reported clinical history. The origin of this receptor is a woman between 45 and 65 years old with acute COVID-19. The chain employs TRBV14 and TRBJ2-5, with TRBD2 matching over 13 bases. Sequenced input: PBMCs or T cells enriched from blood (not recorded which). The CDR3 DNA reads TGTGCCAGCAGCCATCGGACTAGCGGGAGAGGGTCGGAGACCCAGTACTTC. This translates into CASSHRTSGRGSETQYF.